This TCR beta chain was observed in a study of blood T cell repertoires in COVID-19. The V gene end was trimmed by 6 bases and the J gene end by 4 bases; junction bases not matched to a gene: 5. This CDR3 has 13 residues. CDR1 is MNHEY and CDR2 is SVGAGI in the germline V gene. Profiling relied on immunoSEQ multiplex PCR, and the TCRdb table lists in-frame clones only, not all of them. The data show some 100,000 clones, about 87% seen once. This chain joins TRBV6-5 and TRBJ1-2; 7 bases align to TRBD1. Sequencing used peripheral blood. The source of this sequence is a human donor in a cohort sampled during active COVID-19. CDR3 coding DNA: TGTGCCAGCAGCCACCGACAGGGCTATGGCTACACCTTC. As protein: CASSHRQGYGYTF.